A single sample gave rise to the 23 T cell receptor beta chains below, sequenced in a study of T cells in Graves' hyperthyroidism and ophthalmopathy. RNA transcripts gave rise to amplified TCR beta CDR3 regions. The HTBI primer set was used in a first-round RT-PCR of the TCR CDR3. TCRdb fed the multiplex PCR reads into MiXCR, producing one record per CDR3 protein. The sample records about 290,000 distinct CDR3 sequences, around 15% being singletons. Material for sequencing was blood. The receptors originated from a woman aged 60-70 years with Graves' ophthalmopathy.

This clonotype has ten or more counts. This sequence joins TRBV6-2 or TRBV6-3 and TRBJ2-3; D not certain. In germline, CDR1 is MNHEY, CDR2 SVGEGT. The CDR3 has 14 amino acids. The germline V and J ends were trimmed by 6 bases and 6 bases, with 16 bases remaining between them. CDR3 sequence reads: CASSDGATPDTQYF. The CDR3 bases are TGTGCCAGCAGCGATGGCGCGACGCCTGATACGCAGTATTTT.

This clonotype was seen ten or more times. The chain employs TRBV7-9 and TRBJ1-2; a possible D gene is TRBD1 (5 bases). The CDR3 contains 17 residues. Germline CDR1 is SEHNR and CDR2 is FQNEAQ (reference sequence). Trimming left V 1 base short and J 0 bases short, with 15 bases between. The DNA for the CDR3 is TGTGCCAGCAGCTTAGTAGCCAGGGTGGAACCTAACTATGGCTACACCTTC. This sequence encodes CASSLVARVEPNYGYTF.

The chain couples TRBV6-6 to TRBJ1-6; TRBD1 is a possible D gene (5 bases). CDR3 length equals 14 residues. Germline CDR1 and CDR2: MNHNY and SVGAGI (reference sequence). V lost 2 bases to trimming and J lost 6 bases, with 8 bases between them. CDR3 DNA: TGTGCCAGCAGTTACATAGACAGTAATTCACCCCTCCACTTT. Residues: CASSYIDSNSPLHF.

This clonotype has at least ten counts. The V and J genes are TRBV18 and TRBJ2-1; D gene ambiguous. Germline CDR1 reads KGHSH; CDR2 reads LQKENI. The CDR3 has 16 amino acids. V lost 1 base, J lost 5 bases, and 15 bases lay in between. CDR3 residues: CASSPRPLEYDNEQFF. CDR3 nucleotides: TGTGCCAGCTCACCACGTCCTCTAGAGTATGACAATGAGCAGTTCTTC.

In its sample, this clonotype was seen many times. The J gene is TRBJ2-7, the V gene TRBV18; D gene unclear. V was shortened by 3 bases and J by 4 bases, with 16 bases between the two germline ends. Looked up from germline, CDR1 is KGHSH and CDR2 is LQKENI. This CDR3 has 15 residues. The CDR3 DNA follows: TGTGCCAGCTCACCCATGAGGAAGGGTGGGTACGAGCAGTACTTC. It yields the protein CASSPMRKGGYEQYF.

This chain connects TRBV5-1 to TRBJ2-2, with D perhaps matching TRBD1 (6 bases). The CDR3 is 13 amino acids. CDR1 is SGHRS and CDR2 is YFSETQ in the germline V gene. Trimming took off 0 bases at V and 11 bases at J, with 11 bases between the two ends. This CDR3 reads CASSLVQGGELFF. As DNA, the CDR3 is TGCGCCAGCAGCTTGGTACAGGGTGGCGAGCTGTTTTTT.

This clonotype was counted at least ten times. At one of its ends the junction is not consistent with the germline gene, which may arise from a read error. The chain has TRBV12-3 or TRBV12-4 and TRBJ1-6; D is uncertain. The CDR3 totals 12 residues. This CDR3 is CASSLVESPLHF. The CDR3, as DNA: TGTGCCAGCAGCTTAGTGGAGTCCCCCCTCCACTTT.

Many counts were recorded for this clonotype. The chain has TRBV12-3 or TRBV12-4 and TRBJ1-1; 9 bases fit TRBD1. With 1 base clipped from V and 7 bases from J, the junction kept 1 base outside the gene matches. CDR3 length: 13 residues. CDR3 protein: CASSLGQGGEAFF. In DNA, the CDR3 is TGTGCCAGCAGTTTAGGACAGGGGGGTGAAGCTTTCTTT.

V is TRBV12-3 or TRBV12-4 and J is TRBJ2-1; TRBD2 aligns across 10 bases. The junction had 10 bases not matched to a gene; V was cut back by 4 bases and J by 4 bases. CDR3 size: 17 residues. The CDR3 nucleotides read TGTGCCAGCAGTTCCGCGCGGACTAGCGGCGTATACAATGAGCAGTTCTTC. Residues: CASSSARTSGVYNEQFF.

This clonotype occurred many times. The V gene is TRBV20-1, the J gene TRBJ2-7; 8 bases are a match to TRBD2. CDR1 and CDR2 from the germline V gene are DFQATT and SNEGSKA (reference sequence). The trim removed 3 bases at V and 0 bases at J, leaving 7 bases unmatched. The CDR3 consists of 15 residues. CDR3 sequence (DNA): TGCAGTGCTAGCGCGAGCGGGAGTCTCTCCTACGAGCAGTACTTC. Its protein product is CSASASGSLSYEQYF.

This clonotype was observed at least ten times. The V call is TRBV20-1, the J call TRBJ1-4, with D possibly being TRBD1 (5 bases). V lost 6 bases, J lost 0 bases, and 11 bases lay in between. The germline gives CDR1 DFQATT, CDR2 SNEGSKA (reference sequence). CDR3 length equals 14 residues. The CDR3 bases are TGCAGTGCGATGGGACGTGCAACTAATGAAAAACTGTTTTTT. Translated, it gives CSAMGRATNEKLFF.

This clonotype was seen ten or more times. This rearrangement joins TRBV10-3 to TRBJ2-7; a weak D match, TRBD1 (6 bases). The V end lost 7 bases, the J end lost 4 bases, and 14 bases lay between the germline ends. This CDR3 has 13 amino acids. CDR1 and CDR2 (germline): ENHRY, SYGVKD. The DNA for the CDR3 is TGTGCCATCAACGCAGGGGAAGGGTACGAGCAGTACTTC. Its translation is CAINAGEGYEQYF.

Many counts were recorded for this clonotype. The CDR3 is CASSYTGGWRNQPQHF. Here the CDR3 DNA reads TGTGCCAGCAGTTACACAGGGGGGTGGCGGAATCAGCCCCAGCATTTT. This sequence joins TRBV6-5 and TRBJ1-5; 8 bases are a match to TRBD1. Germline V gene data show CDR1 as MNHEY and CDR2 as SVGAGI. The CDR3 has 16 amino acids. The V and J ends lost 2 bases and 4 bases, in that order; junction bases with no gene match: 7.

This clonotype was seen repeatedly, ten times or more. V usage is TRBV28 and J usage is TRBJ2-7; no clear D gene. The ends were cut back, 7 bases at V and 1 base at J, with 11 bases in the middle. The CDR3 totals 13 residues. Germline-derived CDR1 and CDR2 are MDHEN and SYDVKM. CDR3: CASTRTDSYEQYF. The DNA of the CDR3 is TGTGCCAGCACACGGACGGATTCCTACGAGCAGTACTTC.

This clonotype appeared many times. The chain has TRBV28 and TRBJ1-2, with D hard to call. The CDR3 is made up of 11 amino acids. Trimming left V 3 bases short and J 5 bases short, with 4 bases between. CDR1 and CDR2 from the germline V gene are MDHEN and SYDVKM. The CDR3 DNA reads as TGTGCCAGCAGTTTTGCGTATGGCTACACCTTC. This encodes CASSFAYGYTF.

This clonotype was found many times. V gene TRBV5-1 combines with J gene TRBJ1-1; D gene ambiguous. Germline loops: CDR1 SGHRS, CDR2 YFSETQ. The CDR3 consists of 14 residues. Trimming removed 4 bases from V and 5 bases from J, with 15 bases in between. CDR3 protein: CASSNGRARTEAFF. The CDR3 DNA follows: TGCGCCAGCAGCAACGGACGGGCTCGGACTGAAGCTTTCTTT.

The sample holds a few counts of this clonotype. The chain carries TRBV5-1 and TRBJ2-5; D is possibly TRBD1 or TRBD2 (5 bases each). V was pared by 7 bases and J by 2 bases, with 15 bases between. The CDR3 runs 14 residues. From germline, CDR1 is SGHRS and CDR2 YFSETQ. CDR3: CASAPGGGQETQYF. DNA of the CDR3: TGCGCCAGCGCCCCTGGGGGTGGGCAAGAGACCCAGTACTTC.

This clonotype occurred a few times. The rearrangement uses TRBV20-1 and TRBJ1-2, with TRBD1 as a possible D gene (5 bases). V was cut by 0 bases and J by 2 bases, with 10 bases left in between. Germline CDR1 reads DFQATT; CDR2 reads SNEGSKA (reference sequence). The CDR3 sequence is 14 residues long. This CDR3 is CSARDQRGNYGYTF. The CDR3 region has the DNA TGCAGTGCTAGAGATCAACGGGGGAACTATGGCTACACCTTC.

This chain joins TRBV6-2 or TRBV6-3 and TRBJ2-1, with TRBD1 identical over 7 bases. V lost 4 bases, J lost 6 bases, and 6 bases stayed unmatched. The germline CDR1 and CDR2 sequences are MNHEY and SVGEGT. The CDR3 sequence is 14 residues long. CDR3 loop: CASSSGGRLNEQFF. CDR3 in DNA: TGTGCCAGCAGTTCAGGGGGTCGTCTCAATGAGCAGTTCTTC.

This clonotype has just a few counts. The rearrangement uses TRBV4-2 and TRBJ2-7; D ambiguous. Germline CDR1 reads LGHNA; CDR2 reads YNFKEQ. V lost 1 base, J lost 6 bases, and 13 bases lay in between. This CDR3 spans 14 amino acids. The CDR3 is CASSQVLGVTEQYF. CDR3 DNA: TGTGCCAGCAGCCAAGTACTTGGGGTCACCGAGCAGTACTTC.

This clonotype has ten or more counts. V usage is TRBV18 and J usage is TRBJ2-1; TRBD1 aligns across 8 bases. The CDR3 has 15 residues. CDR1 is KGHSH, CDR2 LQKENI, per germline. Trimming at V came to 6 bases and at J to 0 bases, leaving 4 bases not matched to a gene. The CDR3 coding sequence is TGTGCCAGCTCGTTTGGACAGGGCTCCTACAATGAGCAGTTCTTC. Amino acid sequence: CASSFGQGSYNEQFF.

There are many counts of this clonotype. This chain links TRBV6-5 with TRBJ1-6; D is unclear. Germline values: CDR1 MNHEY, CDR2 SVGAGI. Trimming pared 0 bases from V and 13 bases from J, leaving 16 bases between. CDR3 size: 15 residues. In DNA, the CDR3 is TGTGCCAGCAGTTACTCCTCGGGCCCTACAGACCCCCTCCACTTT. Amino acid sequence: CASSYSSGPTDPLHF.

This clonotype was detected a few times. V and J are TRBV6-1 and TRBJ2-7; D possibly matches TRBD1 or TRBD2 (5 bases each). The CDR3 extends over 12 amino acids. Trimming removed 11 bases from V and 2 bases from J, with 13 bases in between. Germline assignment: CDR1 MNHNS and CDR2 SASEGT. The CDR3 nucleotides read TGTGCCGCCCGGGGCAGCACCTACGAGCAGTACTTC. This encodes CAARGSTYEQYF.